A selection of T cell receptor beta chains follows, all from one sample in a study of blood T cell repertoires in COVID-19. This table comes from immunoSEQ multiplex PCR, and its TCRdb copy is limited to in-frame clones, with some not included. The table lists about 410,000 clones, 90% of them singletons. Input material: PBMCs or T cells enriched from blood (not recorded which). The receptor source for this set is a man aged 18 to 35 who had recovered from COVID-19. CDR3s include the opening cysteine and the closing phenylalanine or tryptophan. The order of the fields is J gene, D gene, V gene, clone size, CDR3 DNA, CDR3 protein. The D gene is left open where the match is weak. Some rows have no size entry. The others give once, few or many, or a class for an expanded clone.

j_gene: TRBJ2-5; d_gene: -; v_gene: TRBV5-6; abundance: -; CDR3nt: TGTGCCAGCAGCTTGTCTCTAGGTCTACAAGAGACCCAGTACTTC; CDR3aa: CASSLSLGLQETQYF
j_gene: TRBJ1-4; d_gene: -; v_gene: TRBV9; abundance: -; CDR3nt: TGTGCCAGCAGCCTTACAGTTAATAATGAAAAACTGTTTTTT; CDR3aa: CASSLTVNNEKLFF
j_gene: TRBJ2-1; d_gene: TRBD2; v_gene: TRBV15; abundance: -; CDR3nt: TGTGCCACCAGCAGAGATGTGGCTAGCGGGTTAATATACAATGAGCAGTTCTTC; CDR3aa: CATSRDVASGLIYNEQFF
j_gene: TRBJ1-2; d_gene: TRBD1; v_gene: TRBV6-5; abundance: -; CDR3nt: TGTGCCAGCAGTTACTTCGGGACAGGGGGCGGCTACACCTTC; CDR3aa: CASSYFGTGGGYTF
j_gene: TRBJ1-2; d_gene: TRBD1; v_gene: TRBV19; abundance: few; CDR3nt: TGTGCCAGTAGGGTGGACAGGGGGCACGGCTACACCTTC; CDR3aa: CASRVDRGHGYTF
j_gene: TRBJ2-7; d_gene: TRBD2; v_gene: TRBV29-1; abundance: -; CDR3nt: TGCAGCGTTGGGCCGGGCGGGAGGATATACGAGCAGTACTTC; CDR3aa: CSVGPGGRIYEQYF
j_gene: TRBJ1-3; d_gene: -; v_gene: TRBV5-1; abundance: -; CDR3nt: TGCGCCAGCTCTCCGGGGACTGGAAACACCATATATTTT; CDR3aa: CASSPGTGNTIYF
j_gene: TRBJ1-3; d_gene: -; v_gene: TRBV7-9; abundance: -; CDR3nt: TGTGCCAGCAGCCCCGAGGCCGGCTCTGGAAACACCATATATTTT; CDR3aa: CASSPEAGSGNTIYF
j_gene: TRBJ1-2; d_gene: -; v_gene: TRBV5-4; abundance: -; CDR3nt: TGTGCCAGCAGCTTGGTTCAGGGTTATAACTATGGCTACACCTTC; CDR3aa: CASSLVQGYNYGYTF
j_gene: TRBJ1-2; d_gene: -; v_gene: TRBV14; abundance: -; CDR3nt: TGTGCCAGCAGCCAAGGCCAGACTTATGGCTACACCTTC; CDR3aa: CASSQGQTYGYTF
j_gene: TRBJ1-6; d_gene: TRBD1; v_gene: TRBV10-1; abundance: -; CDR3nt: TGCGCCAGGACCCAGGGGGCGGTTAATTCACCCCTCCACTTT; CDR3aa: CARTQGAVNSPLHF
j_gene: TRBJ1-5; d_gene: TRBD1; v_gene: TRBV7-2; abundance: few; CDR3nt: TGTGCCAGCAGCCTCGAGGGGGCGCGGGGTCAGCCCCAGCATTTT; CDR3aa: CASSLEGARGQPQHF
j_gene: TRBJ1-1; d_gene: TRBD1; v_gene: TRBV5-4; abundance: few; CDR3nt: TGTGCCAGCAGCCCGGACAGGGGGGAAGCTTTCTTT; CDR3aa: CASSPDRGEAFF
j_gene: TRBJ2-5; d_gene: TRBD2; v_gene: TRBV5-1; abundance: once; CDR3nt: TGCGCCAGCAGCTACGGACTAGCCGAAGAGACCCAGTACTTC; CDR3aa: CASSYGLAEETQYF
j_gene: TRBJ2-3; d_gene: -; v_gene: TRBV3-1/TRBV3-2; abundance: -; CDR3nt: TGTGCCAGCAGCCAAGCGGGGGAATCGGATACGCAGTATTTT; CDR3aa: CASSQAGESDTQYF
j_gene: TRBJ2-7; d_gene: TRBD1; v_gene: TRBV29-1; abundance: -; CDR3nt: TGCAGCGTTGAGGCCCCGGGACAGGAGAGCTACGAGCAGTACTTC; CDR3aa: CSVEAPGQESYEQYF
j_gene: TRBJ2-2; d_gene: TRBD1; v_gene: TRBV7-6; abundance: -; CDR3nt: TGTGCCAGCAGCCCAAGGACAGGAGCTAACACCGGGGAGCTGTTTTTT; CDR3aa: CASSPRTGANTGELFF
j_gene: TRBJ2-2; d_gene: TRBD2; v_gene: TRBV5-4; abundance: -; CDR3nt: TGTGCCAGCAGCTTGACTAGCGGGAGGGGCACCGGGGAGCTGTTTTTT; CDR3aa: CASSLTSGRGTGELFF
j_gene: TRBJ1-1; d_gene: TRBD1; v_gene: TRBV2; abundance: -; CDR3nt: TGTGCCAGCCGGGGGACAGCGAACACTGAAGCTTTCTTT; CDR3aa: CASRGTANTEAFF
j_gene: TRBJ1-5; d_gene: -; v_gene: TRBV12-3/TRBV12-4; abundance: -; CDR3nt: TGTGCCAGCAGTTTAGAGGAGGGCCAGCCCCAGCATTTT; CDR3aa: CASSLEEGQPQHF
j_gene: TRBJ1-2; d_gene: -; v_gene: TRBV6-5; abundance: -; CDR3nt: TGTGCCAGCAGTCCCAGGGTGGGAAACTATGGCTACACCTTC; CDR3aa: CASSPRVGNYGYTF
j_gene: TRBJ2-3; d_gene: TRBD2; v_gene: TRBV5-1; abundance: -; CDR3nt: TGCGCCAGCAGCTTGGGCCACCCTCCTGGGAGGGGAGTTAACACAGATACGCAGTATTTT; CDR3aa: CASSLGHPPGRGVNTDTQYF
j_gene: TRBJ2-7; d_gene: TRBD2; v_gene: TRBV19; abundance: -; CDR3nt: TGTGCCAGTAGTATGCGGGGGGACACCAGGGCCTACGAGCAGTACTTC; CDR3aa: CASSMRGDTRAYEQYF
j_gene: TRBJ2-2; d_gene: -; v_gene: TRBV6-1; abundance: once; CDR3nt: TGTGCCAGCAGTGAAGGAGGCTACCGAACAGGGGAGCTGTTTTTT; CDR3aa: CASSEGGYRTGELFF